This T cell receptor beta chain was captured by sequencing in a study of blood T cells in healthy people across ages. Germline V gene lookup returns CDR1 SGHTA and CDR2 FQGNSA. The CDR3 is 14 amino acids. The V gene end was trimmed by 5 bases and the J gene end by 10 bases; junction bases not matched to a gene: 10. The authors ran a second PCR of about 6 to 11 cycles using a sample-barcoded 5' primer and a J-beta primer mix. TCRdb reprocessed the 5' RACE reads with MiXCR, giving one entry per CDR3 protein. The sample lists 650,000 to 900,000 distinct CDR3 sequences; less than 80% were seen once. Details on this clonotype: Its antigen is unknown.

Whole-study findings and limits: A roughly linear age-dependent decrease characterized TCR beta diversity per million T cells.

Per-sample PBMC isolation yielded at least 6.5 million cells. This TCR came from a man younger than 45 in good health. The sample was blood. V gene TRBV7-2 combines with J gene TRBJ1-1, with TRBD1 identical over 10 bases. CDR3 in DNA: TGTGCCAGCAGCGGCCGGGACAGGGGTTGGGGAGCTTTCTTT. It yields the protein CASSGRDRGWGAFF.